This is a list of T cell receptor beta chains from one sample in a study of cytomegalovirus exposure and HLA in healthy donors. Repertoires were generated with immunoSEQ multiplex PCR, while TCRdb's copy carries only in-frame clones and drops some. Of 100,000 to 150,000 clones in the sample, around 77% were seen once. Sequencing was carried out using PBMCs. All receptors derive from a middle-aged woman in good health and CMV-seropositive. Both conserved end residues are part of each CDR3. The D gene is left open where the match is weak. Clone size, where shown, is once, few, many, or a class for clones that have expanded.

size	D	V	J	DNA	CDR3
.	.	TRBV25-1	TRBJ1-3	TGTGCCAGCAGTGAGAGGGACTTCTCTGGAAACACCATATATTTT	CASSERDFSGNTIYF
.	TRBD2	TRBV7-9	TRBJ2-7	TGTGCCAGCGGGGGGGTTGGGTACGAGCAGTACTTC	CASGGVGYEQYF
few	.	TRBV5-1	TRBJ1-1	TGCGCCAGCAGCTTGGGTGGGGGCCGGACTGAAGCTTTCTTT	CASSLGGGRTEAFF
.	.	TRBV2	TRBJ1-1	TGTGCCAGCATTCAGAACACTGAAGCTTTCTTT	CASIQNTEAFF
.	TRBD1	TRBV19	TRBJ1-4	TGTGCCAGTAGTCTACACTCCGGGACAGGGAACGAAAAACTGTTTTTT	CASSLHSGTGNEKLFF
.	.	TRBV11-3	TRBJ2-7	TGTGCCAGCAGCTTAAACGGAGGGACCCTGGGGAACGAGCAGTACTTC	CASSLNGGTLGNEQYF
.	TRBD1	TRBV19	TRBJ2-2	TGTGCCAGTAAGAGACAGGGCAGCACCGGGGAGCTGTTTTTT	CASKRQGSTGELFF
.	TRBD1	TRBV27	TRBJ2-1	TGTGCCAGCAGTTCCCGAGGGACAGGGGCTAACAATGAGCAGTTCTTC	CASSSRGTGANNEQFF
.	.	TRBV7-9	TRBJ2-4	TGTGCCAGCAGCGACCTCAGGGTAGCCAAAAACATTCAGTACTTC	CASSDLRVAKNIQYF
.	.	TRBV19	TRBJ1-5	TGTGCCAGTAGTAGACAGCCCGGGACAAACAATCAGCCCCAGCATTTT	CASSRQPGTNNQPQHF
.	TRBD2	TRBV6-1	TRBJ2-1	TGTGCCAGCAGTGAAGTAGGGGCGGGAGGGCGGTTCTTC	CASSEVGAGGRFF
once	.	TRBV15	TRBJ2-7	TGTGCCACCAGCAGAGATTCCCTAGACGGGTACGAGCAGTACTTC	CATSRDSLDGYEQYF
.	.	TRBV28	TRBJ1-2	TGTGCCAGCAGTTTGCCAGGGACTAACTATGGCTACACCTTC	CASSLPGTNYGYTF